The sequence of this T cell receptor (beta chain) was determined in a study of T cells in Graves' hyperthyroidism and ophthalmopathy (dated by TCRdb to between 2018 and 2021). Notes on the research overall: Peripheral blood was collected at initial diagnosis, before any treatment. TCR V-J signatures able to tell the groups apart were searched for in a discovery cohort of 100 patients, of whom roughly 42 had Graves' ophthalmopathy and roughly 59 had stable Graves' hyperthyroidism. An independent validation cohort of about 20 hyperthyroidism patients and approximately 15 patients who later progressed to ophthalmopathy tested prospective prediction of ophthalmopathy. The approximately 98 discovery patients were randomly divided into training and test sets at a 7:3 ratio. In roughly six Graves' hyperthyroidism patients, the study also compared T-cell repertoires from thyroid tissue with T-cell repertoires from blood. Once sampling was done, hyperthyroidism patients were given methimazole at a starting dose of 30 mg daily, whereas ophthalmopathy patients were given high-dose intravenous methylprednisolone. According to the paper, TCR Vbeta CDR3 sequencing was carried out on about 140 peripheral blood samples, which came from 40 to 45 ophthalmopathy, around 75 hyperthyroidism and about 17 progressor patients. General conclusions and limits of the study: Most expanded thyroid clonotypes (frequency above 0.001) were also detected in blood, suggesting blood repertoires may reflect thyroid immune responses. No statistical method was used to set the sample size in advance, and investigators knew the group allocation. In validation, progression to ophthalmopathy was predicted by the model with nearly 71% sensitivity and roughly 72% specificity, a median of approximately 7.1 months before onset. A model built on a 13 V-J signature distinguished ophthalmopathy from stable hyperthyroidism, reaching around 87% sensitivity and 81% to 83% specificity in cross-validation and 80%/75% in testing.

Hyperthyroidism patients were newly diagnosed, had a disease duration of under 2 months, and were aged 18 to 65 years. Exclusion was applied to patients with uncontrolled infections, other autoimmune diseases, pregnancy or lactation. Diagnoses were based on clinical symptoms, serum thyroxine and TRAb, thyroid ultrasound and orbital computed tomography. Blood from progressor patients was collected at the time of first diagnosis with hyperthyroidism, before any ophthalmopathy symptoms had appeared. PBMCs were separated from around 9.1 ml of fresh peripheral blood using Ficoll-Paque density gradient centrifugation. Progressor patients were first diagnosed with Graves' hyperthyroidism and then developed ophthalmopathy during follow-up. Total RNA was extracted with Trizol reagent, and quality was checked on an Agilent 2100 Bioanalyzer. This clonotype was counted a few times. Its antigen remains undetermined. Base quality data are lacking; no much larger clone is found one base away.

TCR beta CDR3 regions were amplified from RNA transcripts. For the first round of RT-PCR on the TCR CDR3, the HTBI primer set was used together with the Qiagen OneStep RT-PCR kit. Libraries were constructed in a second round of multiplex PCR, after which size selection and purification were performed. Libraries were sequenced paired-end with 100 bp reads on an Illumina HiSeq2000. In the authors' own workflow: Raw data were processed with SOAPnuke, discarding reads with adapters, uncalled bases, mean Phred below 15, or no exact constant-primer or identifier match. COPE v1.2.5 was used to merge high-quality paired reads, and clonotypes were defined as unique nucleotide sequences. Clonotypes were aligned to IMGT TRBV, TRBD and TRBJ reference segments using MiTCR v1.1. Only V-J combinations with frequency above 0.0001, covering about 99% of repertoires, were analysed. A TCS score was defined as the ratio between F50 (clonal expansion) and ExV (chaos), using BLOSUM62-based TCRdist between CDR3 peptides within each V-J. Welch's t-statistics and random forest reduced some 510 V-J features to about 13, which were used in a naive Bayes classifier (R e1071). TCRdb reprocessed the public reads (quality trimming at Q25 with fastp, clone calling with MiXCR) and kept in-frame beta chains. Entries that share a CDR3 protein sequence are merged under the most common genes and DNA. TCRdb's processing, not the authors' own work, is the source of the V and J calls. The sample table records around 350,000 distinct CDR3 sequences; about a sixth of these occur just once. Clones ranked in the top ten supply 25% to 35% of the sample.

The receptor's source is a woman aged 18-29 years with Graves' hyperthyroidism that later progressed to Graves' ophthalmopathy. Source material: blood.

In nucleotide form, the sequence is TGTGCCAGCAGCCTCCTCCGGGACAGACTACAGGATGAGCAGTTCTTC. This encodes CASSLLRDRLQDEQFF. This sequence uses TRBV5-4 and TRBJ2-1; TRBD1 lines up with 7 middle nucleotides. Based on the germline V gene (reference sequence), the CDR1 and CDR2 sequences are SGHNT and YYREEE. V and J are trimmed by 4 bases and 8 bases, and the gene matches miss 15 bases of the junction. Counted from cysteine to phenylalanine, this CDR3 has 16 amino acids. Here the CDR3 DNA is all that survives: 48 bases in frame from base 1.